This T cell receptor (beta chain) was documented in a study of tumor-infiltrating lymphocytes in oesophageal squamous cell carcinoma. One entry per CDR3 protein, called by TCRdb with MiXCR from the PCR reads. The data show 15,000 to 20,000 distinct CDR3 sequences, 44% seen once. V was clipped by 3 bases and J by 4 bases, with 10 bases between them. The CDR3 covers 14 residues. Germline lookup yields CDR1 SGHVS and CDR2 FQNEAQ. The sequence came from a female donor with esophageal squamous cell carcinoma. Sequencing used blood. This sequence joins TRBV7-8 and TRBJ1-5, with D maybe TRBD1 (5 bases). CDR3 DNA sequence: TGTGCCAGCAGCTTCGGTCGGGGGAATCAGCCCCAGCATTTT. Amino acids: CASSFGRGNQPQHF.